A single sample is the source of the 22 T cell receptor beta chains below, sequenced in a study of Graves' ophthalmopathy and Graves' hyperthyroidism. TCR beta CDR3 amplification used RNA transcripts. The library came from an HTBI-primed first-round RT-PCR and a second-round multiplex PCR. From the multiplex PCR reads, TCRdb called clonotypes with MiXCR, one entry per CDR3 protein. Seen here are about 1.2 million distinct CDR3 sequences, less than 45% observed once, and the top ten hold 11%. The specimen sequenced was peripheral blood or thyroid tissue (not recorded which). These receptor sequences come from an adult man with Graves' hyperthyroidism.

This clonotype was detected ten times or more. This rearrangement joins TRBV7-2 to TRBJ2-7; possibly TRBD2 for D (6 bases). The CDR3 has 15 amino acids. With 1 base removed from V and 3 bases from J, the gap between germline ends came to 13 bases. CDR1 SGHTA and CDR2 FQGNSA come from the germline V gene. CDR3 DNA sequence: TGTGCCAGCAGCTTAGAGGGACTGCCGATCTACGAGCAGTACTTC. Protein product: CASSLEGLPIYEQYF.

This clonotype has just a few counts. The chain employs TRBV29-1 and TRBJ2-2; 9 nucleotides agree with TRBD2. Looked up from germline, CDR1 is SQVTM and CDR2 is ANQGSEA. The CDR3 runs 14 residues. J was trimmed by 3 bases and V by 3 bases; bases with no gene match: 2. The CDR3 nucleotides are TGCAGCGTTGAGGCGGGGGGGCACACCGGGGAGCTGTTTTTT. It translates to CSVEAGGHTGELFF.

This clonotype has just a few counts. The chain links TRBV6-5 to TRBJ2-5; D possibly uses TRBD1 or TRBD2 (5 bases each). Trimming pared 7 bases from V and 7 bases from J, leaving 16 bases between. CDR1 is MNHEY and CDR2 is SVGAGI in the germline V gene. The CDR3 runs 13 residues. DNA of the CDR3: TGTGCCAGCATCTCGGGACCCGGGGCGACCCAGTACTTC. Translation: CASISGPGATQYF.

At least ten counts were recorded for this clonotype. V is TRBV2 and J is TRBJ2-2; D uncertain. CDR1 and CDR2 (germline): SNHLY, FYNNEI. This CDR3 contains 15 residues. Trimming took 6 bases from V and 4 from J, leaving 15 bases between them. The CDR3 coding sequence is TGTGCCAGCAGGGCAAACTCCGCGATCACCGGGGAGCTGTTTTTT. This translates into CASRANSAITGELFF.

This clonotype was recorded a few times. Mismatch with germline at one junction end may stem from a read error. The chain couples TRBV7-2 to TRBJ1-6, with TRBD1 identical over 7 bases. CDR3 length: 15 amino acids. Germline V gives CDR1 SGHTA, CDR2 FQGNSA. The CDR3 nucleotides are TGTGCCAGCAGCTTAGGGGACAGCCTTAATTCACCCCCCCACTTT. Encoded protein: CASSLGDSLNSPPHF.

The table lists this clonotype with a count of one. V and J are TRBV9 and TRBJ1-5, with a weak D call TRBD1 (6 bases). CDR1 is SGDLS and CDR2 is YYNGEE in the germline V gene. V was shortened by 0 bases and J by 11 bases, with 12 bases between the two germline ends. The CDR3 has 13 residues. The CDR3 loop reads CASSVDRAETQHF. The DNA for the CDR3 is TGTGCCAGCAGCGTAGACAGGGCAGAGACCCAGCATTTT.

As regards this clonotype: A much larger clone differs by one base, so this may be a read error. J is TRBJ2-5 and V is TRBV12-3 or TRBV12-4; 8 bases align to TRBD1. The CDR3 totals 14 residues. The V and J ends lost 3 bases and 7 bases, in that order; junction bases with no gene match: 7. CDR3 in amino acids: CASSLSRGLGTQYF. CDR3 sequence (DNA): TGTGCCAGCAGTTTGAGCAGGGGGCTAGGGACCCAGTACTTC.

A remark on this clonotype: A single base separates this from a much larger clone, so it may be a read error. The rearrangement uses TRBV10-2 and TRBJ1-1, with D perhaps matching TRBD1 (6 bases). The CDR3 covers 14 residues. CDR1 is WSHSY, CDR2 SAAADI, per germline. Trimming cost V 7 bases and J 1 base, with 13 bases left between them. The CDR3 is CASTERGANTEAFF. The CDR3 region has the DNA TGCGCCAGCACCGAGCGGGGGGCGAACACTGAAGCTTTCTTT.

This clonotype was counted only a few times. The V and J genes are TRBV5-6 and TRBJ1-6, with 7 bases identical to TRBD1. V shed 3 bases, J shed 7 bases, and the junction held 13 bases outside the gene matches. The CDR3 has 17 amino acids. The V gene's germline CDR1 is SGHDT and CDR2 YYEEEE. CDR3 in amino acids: CASSSVSNRGWNSPLHF. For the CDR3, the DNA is TGTGCCAGCAGCTCTGTTTCAAACAGGGGATGGAATTCACCCCTCCACTTT. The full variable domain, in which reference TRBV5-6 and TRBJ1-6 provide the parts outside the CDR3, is DAGVTQSPTHLIKTRGQQVTLRCSPKSGHDTVSWYQQALGQGPQFIFQYYEEEERQRGNFPDRFSGHQFPNYSSELNVNALLLGDSALYLCASSSVSNRGWNSPLHFGNGTRLTVT.

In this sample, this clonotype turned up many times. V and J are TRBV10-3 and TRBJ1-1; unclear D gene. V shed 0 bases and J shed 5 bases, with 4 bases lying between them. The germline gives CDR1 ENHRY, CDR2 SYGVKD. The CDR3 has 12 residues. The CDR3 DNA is TGTGCCATCAGTGAGTCGGAGACTGAAGCTTTCTTT. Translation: CAISESETEAFF.

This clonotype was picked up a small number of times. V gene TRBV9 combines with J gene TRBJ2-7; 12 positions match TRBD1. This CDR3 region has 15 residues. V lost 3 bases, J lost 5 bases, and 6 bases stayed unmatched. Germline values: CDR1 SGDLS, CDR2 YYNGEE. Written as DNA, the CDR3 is TGTGCCAGCAGCGAAGGGACAGGGGGCTTCCACGAGCAGTACTTC. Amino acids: CASSEGTGGFHEQYF.

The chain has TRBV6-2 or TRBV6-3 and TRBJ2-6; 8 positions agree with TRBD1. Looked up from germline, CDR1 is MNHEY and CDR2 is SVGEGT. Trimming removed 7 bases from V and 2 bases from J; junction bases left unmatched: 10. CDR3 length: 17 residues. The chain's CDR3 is CASTPTTGVAGANVLTF. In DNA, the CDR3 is TGTGCCAGCACCCCGACGACAGGGGTAGCTGGGGCCAACGTCCTGACTTTC.

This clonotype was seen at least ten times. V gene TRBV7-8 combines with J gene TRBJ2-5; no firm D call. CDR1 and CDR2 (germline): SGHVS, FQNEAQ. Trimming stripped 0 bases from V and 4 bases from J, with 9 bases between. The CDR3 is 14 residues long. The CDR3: CASSLAGIPETQYF. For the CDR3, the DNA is TGTGCCAGCAGCTTAGCAGGGATTCCAGAGACCCAGTACTTC. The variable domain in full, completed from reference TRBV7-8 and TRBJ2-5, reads GAGVSQSPRYKVAKRGQDVALRCDPISGHVSLFWYQQALGQGPEFLTYFQNEAQLDKSGLPSDRFFAERPEGSVSTLKIQRTQQEDSAVYLCASSLAGIPETQYFGPGTRLLVL.

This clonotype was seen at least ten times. The chain's CDR3 is CASSLGRGAEAFF. In DNA form, the CDR3 reads TGTGCCAGCAGCTTGGGGCGGGGGGCTGAAGCTTTCTTT. V gene TRBV11-2 combines with J gene TRBJ1-1, with D possibly TRBD1 on 5 matching bases. Between the trimmed V and J ends, which lost 3 bases and 6 bases, there was a span of 11 bases. Germline V lookup: CDR1 SGHAT, CDR2 FQNNGV. This CDR3 contains 13 residues. Full variable domain (rest looked up from reference TRBV11-2 and TRBJ1-1): EAGVAQSPRYKIIEKRQSVAFWCNPISGHATLYWYQQILGQGPKLLIQFQNNGVVDDSQLPKDRFSAERLKGVDSTLKIQPAKLEDSAVYLCASSLGRGAEAFFGQGTRLTVV.

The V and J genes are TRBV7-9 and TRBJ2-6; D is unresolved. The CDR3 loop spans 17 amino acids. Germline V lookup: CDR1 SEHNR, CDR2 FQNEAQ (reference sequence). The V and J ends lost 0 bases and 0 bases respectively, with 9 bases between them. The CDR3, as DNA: TGTGCCAGCAGCTTAGCACAGCTAAGCTCTGGGGCCAACGTCCTGACTTTC. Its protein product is CASSLAQLSSGANVLTF.

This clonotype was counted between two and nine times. The CDR3: CASSLRGTVGGYTF. For the CDR3, the DNA is TGTGCCAGCAGCTTACGGGGGACAGTGGGTGGCTACACCTTC. The rearrangement joins TRBV7-2 to TRBJ1-2; 7 positions match TRBD1. Germline assignment: CDR1 SGHTA and CDR2 FQGNSA. Unmatched junction bases numbered 7, after V lost 2 bases and J lost 7 bases. This CDR3 region has 14 residues. Together with reference TRBV7-2 and TRBJ1-2, the CDR3 gives the full variable domain: GAGVSQSPSNKVTEKGKDVELRCDPISGHTALYWYRQSLGQGLEFLIYFQGNSAPDKSGLPSDRFSAERTGGSVSTLTIQRTQQEDSAVYLCASSLRGTVGGYTFGSGTRLTVV.

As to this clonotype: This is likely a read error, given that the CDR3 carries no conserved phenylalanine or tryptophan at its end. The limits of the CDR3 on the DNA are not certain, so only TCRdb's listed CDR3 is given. The CDR3 sequence: CAISDGRS. This rearrangement joins TRBV10-3 to TRBJ1-1; TRBD1 reflects the table's D call only, with no check against the DNA. The CDR3 is 8 residues long, ends included. In germline, CDR1 is ENHRY, CDR2 SYGVKD.

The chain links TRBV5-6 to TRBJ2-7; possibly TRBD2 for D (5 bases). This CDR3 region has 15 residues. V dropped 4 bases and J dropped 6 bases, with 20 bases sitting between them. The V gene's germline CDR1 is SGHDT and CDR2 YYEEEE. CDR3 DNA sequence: TGTGCCAGCAGCCCCTCCGGTACGGGAATTACCGAGCAGTACTTC. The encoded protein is CASSPSGTGITEQYF.

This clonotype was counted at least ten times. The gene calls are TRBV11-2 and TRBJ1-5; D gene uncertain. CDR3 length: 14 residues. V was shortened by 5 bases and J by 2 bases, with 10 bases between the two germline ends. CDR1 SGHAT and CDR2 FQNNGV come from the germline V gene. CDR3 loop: CASSAGSGNQPQHF. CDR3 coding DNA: TGTGCCAGCAGCGCCGGCTCTGGCAATCAGCCCCAGCATTTT.

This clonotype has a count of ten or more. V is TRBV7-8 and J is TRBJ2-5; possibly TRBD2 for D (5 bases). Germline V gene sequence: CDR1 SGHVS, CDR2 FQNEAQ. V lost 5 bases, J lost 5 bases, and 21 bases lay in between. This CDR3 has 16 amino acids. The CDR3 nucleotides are TGTGCCAGCAGCCCCCGTGGACTCCCTATTGGTGAGACCCAGTACTTC. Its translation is CASSPRGLPIGETQYF.

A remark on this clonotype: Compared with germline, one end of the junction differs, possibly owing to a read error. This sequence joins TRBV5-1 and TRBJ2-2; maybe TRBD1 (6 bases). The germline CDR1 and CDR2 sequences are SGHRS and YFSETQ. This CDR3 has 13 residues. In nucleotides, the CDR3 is TGCGCCAGCAGAACGCAGGGGACCGGGGAGCCGTTTTTT. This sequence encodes CASRTQGTGEPFF.

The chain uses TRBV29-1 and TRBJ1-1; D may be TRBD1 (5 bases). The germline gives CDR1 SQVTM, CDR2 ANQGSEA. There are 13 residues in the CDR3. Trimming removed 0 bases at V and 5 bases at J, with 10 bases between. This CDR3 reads CSVEDRGMTEAFF. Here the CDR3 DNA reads TGCAGCGTTGAAGATCGGGGCATGACTGAAGCTTTCTTT.